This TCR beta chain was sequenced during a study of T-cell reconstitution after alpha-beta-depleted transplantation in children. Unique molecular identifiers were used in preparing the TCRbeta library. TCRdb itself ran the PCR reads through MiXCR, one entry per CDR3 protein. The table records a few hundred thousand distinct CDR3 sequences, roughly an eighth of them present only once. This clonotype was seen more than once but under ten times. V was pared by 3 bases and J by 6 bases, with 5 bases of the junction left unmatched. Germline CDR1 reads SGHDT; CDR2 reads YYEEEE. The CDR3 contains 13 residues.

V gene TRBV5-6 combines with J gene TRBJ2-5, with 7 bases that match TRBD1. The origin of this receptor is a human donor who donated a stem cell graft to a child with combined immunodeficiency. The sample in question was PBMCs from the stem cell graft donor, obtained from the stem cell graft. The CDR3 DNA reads TGTGCCAGCAGCTGGGACAGTACCCAGACCCAGTACTTC. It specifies CASSWDSTQTQYF.